This TCR beta chain derives from a study of blood T cell repertoires in COVID-19. For the study at large: Samples of COVID-19 (acute and convalescent) were obtained from the United States, Italy and Spain. T cells, B-cell-depleted T cells, or PBMCs provided the cDNA or gDNA that served as material.

V shed 10 bases, J shed 4 bases, and the junction held 9 bases outside the gene matches. The germline V gene has CDR1 SEHNR and CDR2 FQNEAQ (reference sequence). The CDR3 runs to 15 residues. Per the study methods: Nucleated cell counts were estimated from reference gene primer amplification. Measured with immunoSEQ multiplex PCR; TCRdb has only the in-frame clones, and not every one. The V and J calls and the clone size are those of that table, but D and trimming were determined from the DNA. This sample has about 83,000 clones, with approximately 80% found just once. This chain joins TRBV7-9 and TRBJ2-1, with 11 bases lining up with TRBD1. The specimen was peripheral blood. This TCR was sampled from a woman of 80 years or more with acute or convalescent COVID-19. The CDR3 nucleotides read TGTGCCAATGGAGACCGGGACAGGGGGTACAATGAGCAGTTCTTC. Its protein is CANGDRDRGYNEQFF.